The clone carrying this T cell receptor (beta chain) was recorded a few times. What it binds is not known. The data were taken from a study of post-analysis software for immune sequencing data. On the study more broadly: Relapsing-remitting, secondary progressive and progressive-relapsing forms of multiple sclerosis all featured among disease courses. Overall study results and limits: Controls showed significantly higher normalized Chao1 diversity than did multiple sclerosis patients. Included in a set of a handful of TRBV segments more frequent in patients than controls were TRBV5-6, TRBV5-1 and TRBV20-1.

V lost 4 bases and J lost 14, with 17 bases in between. This CDR3 is 12 amino acids long. Unique-molecular-identifier-tagged TCR beta cDNA libraries were used. Using its own MiXCR run on the PCR reads, TCRdb lists one record per CDR3 protein. The sample records hundreds of thousands of distinct CDR3 sequences, roughly 29% being singletons. The TCR sequence derives from a girl between 10 and 17 years old with multiple sclerosis. V is TRBV12-3 or TRBV12-4 and J is TRBJ1-2; a possible D gene is TRBD1 (5 bases). Sequencing was performed on blood. The CDR3 DNA reads TGTGCCAGCAGTTCAAACAGGTTTTTTGAAACCTTC. This codes for CASSSNRFFETF.